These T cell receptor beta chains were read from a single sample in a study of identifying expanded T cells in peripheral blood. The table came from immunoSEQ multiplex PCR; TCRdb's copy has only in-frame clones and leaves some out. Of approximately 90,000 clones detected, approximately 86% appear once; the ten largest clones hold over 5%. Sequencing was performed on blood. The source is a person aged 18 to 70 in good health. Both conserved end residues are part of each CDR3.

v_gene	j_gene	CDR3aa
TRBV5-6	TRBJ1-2	CASSSPPGQPNYGYTF
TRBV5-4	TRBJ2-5	CASSSGGQETQYF
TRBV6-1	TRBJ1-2	CASSELPGKAGYTF
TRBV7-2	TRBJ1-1	CASSSTLDSAEAFF
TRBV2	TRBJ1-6	CASLLQRGYGSPLHF
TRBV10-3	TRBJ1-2	CAISIRDSYGYTF
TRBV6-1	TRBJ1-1	CASSVRGQPMNTEAFF
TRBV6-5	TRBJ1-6	CASSSSTGNSPLHF
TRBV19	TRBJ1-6	CASSLTGERPGPLHF
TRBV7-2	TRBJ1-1	CASSQFNTEAFF
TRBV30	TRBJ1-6	CAWTWSPLHF
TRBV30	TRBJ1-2	CAWRKTGTGSGYTF